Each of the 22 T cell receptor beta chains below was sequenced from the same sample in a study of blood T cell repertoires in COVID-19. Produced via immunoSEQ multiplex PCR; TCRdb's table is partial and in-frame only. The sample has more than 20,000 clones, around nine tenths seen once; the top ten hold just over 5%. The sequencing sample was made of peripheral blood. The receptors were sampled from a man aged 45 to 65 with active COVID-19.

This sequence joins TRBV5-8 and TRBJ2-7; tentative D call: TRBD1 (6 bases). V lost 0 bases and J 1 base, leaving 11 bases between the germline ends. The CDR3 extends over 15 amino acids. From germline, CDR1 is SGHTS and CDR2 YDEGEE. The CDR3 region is CASSLVAGVSYEQYF. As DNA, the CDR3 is TGTGCCAGCAGCTTGGTGGCAGGGGTGTCCTACGAGCAGTACTTC.

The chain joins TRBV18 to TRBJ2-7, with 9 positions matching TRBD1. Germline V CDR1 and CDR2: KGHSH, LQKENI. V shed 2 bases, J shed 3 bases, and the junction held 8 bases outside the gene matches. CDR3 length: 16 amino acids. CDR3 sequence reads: CASSPIPTGGGYEQYF. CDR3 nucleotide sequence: TGTGCCAGCTCACCAATACCCACAGGGGGCGGCTACGAGCAGTACTTC.

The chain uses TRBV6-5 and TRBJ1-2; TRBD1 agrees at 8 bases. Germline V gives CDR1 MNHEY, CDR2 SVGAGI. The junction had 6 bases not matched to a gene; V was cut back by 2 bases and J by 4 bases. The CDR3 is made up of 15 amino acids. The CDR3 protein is CASSYLGTGIYGYTF. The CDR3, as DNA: TGTGCCAGCAGTTACCTCGGGACAGGCATCTATGGCTACACCTTC.

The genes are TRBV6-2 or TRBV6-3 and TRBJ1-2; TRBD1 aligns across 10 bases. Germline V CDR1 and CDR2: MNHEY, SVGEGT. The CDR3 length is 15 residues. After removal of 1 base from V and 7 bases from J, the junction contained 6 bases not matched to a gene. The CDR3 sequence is CASSYWDRGQGGYTF. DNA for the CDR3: TGTGCCAGCAGTTACTGGGACAGGGGACAAGGTGGCTACACCTTC.

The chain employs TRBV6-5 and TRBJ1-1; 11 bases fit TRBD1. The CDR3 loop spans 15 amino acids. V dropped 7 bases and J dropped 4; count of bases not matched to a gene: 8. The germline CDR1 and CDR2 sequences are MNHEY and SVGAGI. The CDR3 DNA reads TGTGCCAGCAATGGACAGGGGGCAGTTGGCACTGAAGCTTTCTTT. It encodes CASNGQGAVGTEAFF.

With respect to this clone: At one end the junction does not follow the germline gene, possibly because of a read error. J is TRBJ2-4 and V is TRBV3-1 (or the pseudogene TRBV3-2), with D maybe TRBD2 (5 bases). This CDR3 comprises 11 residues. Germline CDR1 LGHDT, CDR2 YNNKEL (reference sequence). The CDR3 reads CASSHSAGLSF. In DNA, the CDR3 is TGTGCCAGCAGCCATAGCGCAGGCCTAAGCTTC.

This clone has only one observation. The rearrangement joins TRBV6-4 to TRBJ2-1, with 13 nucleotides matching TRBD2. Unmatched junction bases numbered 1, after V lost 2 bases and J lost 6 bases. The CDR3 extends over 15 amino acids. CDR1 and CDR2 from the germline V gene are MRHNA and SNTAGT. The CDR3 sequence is CASSDRTSGSNEQFF. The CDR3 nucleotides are TGTGCCAGCAGTGACAGGACTAGCGGGAGCAATGAGCAGTTCTTC.

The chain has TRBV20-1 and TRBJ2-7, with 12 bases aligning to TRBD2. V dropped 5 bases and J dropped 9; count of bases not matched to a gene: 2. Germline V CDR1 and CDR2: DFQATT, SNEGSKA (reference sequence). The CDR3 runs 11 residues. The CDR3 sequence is CSAQTSGRQYF. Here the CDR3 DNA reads TGCAGTGCTCAGACTAGCGGGAGGCAGTACTTC.

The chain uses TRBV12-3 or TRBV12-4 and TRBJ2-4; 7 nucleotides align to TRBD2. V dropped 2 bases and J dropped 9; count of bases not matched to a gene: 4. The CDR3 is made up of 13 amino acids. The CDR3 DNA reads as TGTGCCAGCAGTTTAACGGGGGAGGGCATTCAGTACTTC. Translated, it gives CASSLTGEGIQYF.

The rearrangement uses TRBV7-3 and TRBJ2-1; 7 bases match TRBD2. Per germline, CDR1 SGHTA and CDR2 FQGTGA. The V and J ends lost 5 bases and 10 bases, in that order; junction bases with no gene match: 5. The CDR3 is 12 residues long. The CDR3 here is CASSAQAGEQFF. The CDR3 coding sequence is TGTGCCAGCAGCGCCCAAGCGGGGGAGCAGTTCTTC. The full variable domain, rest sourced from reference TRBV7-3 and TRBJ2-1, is GAGVSQTPSNKVTEKGKYVELRCDPISGHTALYWYRQSLGQGPEFLIYFQGTGAADDSGLPNDRFFAVRPEGSVSTLKIQRTERGDSAVYLCASSAQAGEQFFGPGTRLTVL.

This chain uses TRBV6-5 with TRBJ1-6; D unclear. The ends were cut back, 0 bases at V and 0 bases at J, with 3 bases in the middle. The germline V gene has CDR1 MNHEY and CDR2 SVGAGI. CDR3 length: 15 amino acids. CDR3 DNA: TGTGCCAGCAGTTACTCCGGCTCCTATAATTCACCCCTCCACTTT. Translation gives CASSYSGSYNSPLHF.

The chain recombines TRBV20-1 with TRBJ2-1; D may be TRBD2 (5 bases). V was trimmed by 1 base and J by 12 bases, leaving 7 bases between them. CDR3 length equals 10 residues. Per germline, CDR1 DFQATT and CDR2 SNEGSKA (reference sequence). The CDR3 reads CSARAGGQFF. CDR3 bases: TGCAGTGCTAGAGCCGGAGGGCAGTTCTTC.

CDR3 loop: CASSDRDYEQYF. CDR3 nucleotides: TGTGCCAGTAGTGACAGGGACTACGAGCAGTACTTC. The rearrangement joins TRBV6-2 or TRBV6-3 to TRBJ2-7, with 7 bases fitting TRBD1. Germline loops: CDR1 MNHEY, CDR2 SVGEGT. The CDR3 is 12 residues long. Trimming at V came to 9 bases and at J to 3 bases, leaving 5 bases not matched to a gene.

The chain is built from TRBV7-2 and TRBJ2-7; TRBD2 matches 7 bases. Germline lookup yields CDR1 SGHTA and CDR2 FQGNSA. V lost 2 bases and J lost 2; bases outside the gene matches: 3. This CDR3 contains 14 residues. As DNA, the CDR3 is TGTGCCAGCAGCTTAAGTGGGGGGGCCTACGAGCAGTACTTC. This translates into CASSLSGGAYEQYF.

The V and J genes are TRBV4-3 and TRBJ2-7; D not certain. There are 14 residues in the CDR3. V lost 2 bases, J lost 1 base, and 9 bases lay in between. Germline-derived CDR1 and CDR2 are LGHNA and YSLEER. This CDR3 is CASSQSAQSYEQYF. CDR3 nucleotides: TGCGCCAGCAGCCAATCTGCACAATCCTACGAGCAGTACTTC.

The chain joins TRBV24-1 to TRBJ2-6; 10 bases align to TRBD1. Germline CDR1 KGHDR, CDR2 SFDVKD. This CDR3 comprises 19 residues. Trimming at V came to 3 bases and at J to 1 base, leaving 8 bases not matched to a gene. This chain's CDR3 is CATSDGYRQGASGANVLTF. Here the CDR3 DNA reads TGTGCCACCAGTGATGGGTACAGACAGGGGGCTTCTGGGGCCAACGTCCTGACTTTC.

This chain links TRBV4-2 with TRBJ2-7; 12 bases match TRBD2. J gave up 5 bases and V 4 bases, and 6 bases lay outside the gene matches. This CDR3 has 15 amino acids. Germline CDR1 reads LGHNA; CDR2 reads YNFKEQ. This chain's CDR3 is CASSLSSGRADEQYF. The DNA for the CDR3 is TGTGCCAGCAGCCTCTCTAGCGGGAGGGCCGACGAGCAGTACTTC.

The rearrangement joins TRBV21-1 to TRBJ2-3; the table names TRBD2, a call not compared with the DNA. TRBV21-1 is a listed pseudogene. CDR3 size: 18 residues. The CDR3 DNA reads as TGTGCCAGCATTTGGCTTAGTCAGCGGAACCTTGGCACAGATACGCAGTATTTT. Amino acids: CASIWLSQRNLGTDTQYF.

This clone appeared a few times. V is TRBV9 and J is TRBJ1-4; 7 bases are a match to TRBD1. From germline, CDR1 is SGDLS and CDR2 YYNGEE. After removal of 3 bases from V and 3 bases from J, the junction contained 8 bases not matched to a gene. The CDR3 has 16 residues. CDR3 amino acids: CASSEKPGGSNEKLFF. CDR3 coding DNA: TGTGCCAGCAGCGAGAAACCAGGGGGATCTAATGAAAAACTGTTTTTT.

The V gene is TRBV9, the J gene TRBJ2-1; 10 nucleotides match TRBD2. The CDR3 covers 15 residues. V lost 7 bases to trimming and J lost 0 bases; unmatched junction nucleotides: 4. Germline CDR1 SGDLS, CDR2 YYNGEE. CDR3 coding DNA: TGTGCCAGCTCAGCGGGAGGGAGCTCCTACAATGAGCAGTTCTTC. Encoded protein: CASSAGGSSYNEQFF.

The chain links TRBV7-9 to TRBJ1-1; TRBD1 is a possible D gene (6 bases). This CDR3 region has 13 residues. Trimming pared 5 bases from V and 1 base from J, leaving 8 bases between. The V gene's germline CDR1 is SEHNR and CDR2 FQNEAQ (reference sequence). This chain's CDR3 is CASSQQGNTEAFF. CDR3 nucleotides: TGTGCCAGCAGCCAACAGGGGAACACTGAAGCTTTCTTT.

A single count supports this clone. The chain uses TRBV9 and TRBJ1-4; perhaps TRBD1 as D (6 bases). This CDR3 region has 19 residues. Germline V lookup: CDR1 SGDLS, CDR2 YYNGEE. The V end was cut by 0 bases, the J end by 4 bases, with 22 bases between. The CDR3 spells CASSVVLWARQEDNEKLFF. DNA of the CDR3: TGTGCCAGCAGCGTAGTCCTTTGGGCAAGACAGGAGGATAATGAAAAACTGTTTTTT.